This T cell receptor beta chain was captured by sequencing in a study of Ad26.COV2.S vaccination and SARS-CoV-2 variants. Documented treatment: over 15 received Ad26.COV2.S at low or high dose, single or two shots; about five received placebo; per-sample allocation not given. Sampling was done on day 63 after the first vaccine or placebo injection. This clone showed up just once. TCRdb's copy holds only in-frame clones and misses some; the assay was immunoSEQ multiplex PCR. Of hundreds of thousands of clones in the sample, roughly 86% were seen once. The sequences come from peripheral blood, collected in a trial of Ad26.COV2.S vaccine versus placebo. This clonotype originated in a person between 18 and 60 years old who received the Ad26.COV2.S COVID-19 vaccine or a placebo.

The CDR3 DNA reads TGTGCCAGCTCACCACTTTCACAGGGGCGTAATGGCTACACCTTC. As protein: CASSPLSQGRNGYTF. This chain links TRBV18 with TRBJ1-2, with 7 bases aligning to TRBD1. The CDR3 sequence is 15 residues long. The ends lost 1 base at V and 6 bases at J; junction bases unmatched: 8. Germline V gene data show CDR1 as KGHSH and CDR2 as LQKENI.